Below are 22 T cell receptor beta chains sequenced from a single sample in a study of CDR3 diversity in severe acne. Via MiXCR, TCRdb re-called the PCR reads, giving one row per CDR3 protein. The sample contains over 85,000 distinct CDR3 sequences, about half of which appear only once. Sequenced material: blood. The receptors shown here come from a male donor with acne.

The V gene is TRBV20-1, the J gene TRBJ2-2; 9 bases agree with TRBD2. CDR1 and CDR2 (germline): DFQATT, SNEGSKA (reference sequence). The V segment lost 3 bases and the J segment 6 bases; nucleotides outside the gene matches: 11. This CDR3 region has 16 residues. The CDR3 DNA sequence: TGCAGTGCTAGCGCGGCTAGCGGGATTAAAGCCGGGGAGCTGTTTTTT. Its translation: CSASAASGIKAGELFF.

This clonotype came up many times. The chain is built from TRBV6-5 and TRBJ2-1; D gene unclear. V lost 6 bases and J lost 7, with 13 bases in between. The germline V gene has CDR1 MNHEY and CDR2 SVGAGI. The CDR3 is made up of 13 amino acids. CDR3 amino acids: CASSRRKTNEQFF. In DNA, the CDR3 is TGTGCCAGCAGCCGACGGAAGACGAATGAGCAGTTCTTC.

This clonotype was observed at least ten times. The chain joins TRBV12-3 or TRBV12-4 to TRBJ2-7, with 7 nucleotides matching TRBD1. This CDR3 contains 13 residues. V dropped 6 bases and J dropped 3; count of bases not matched to a gene: 5. CDR3 loop: CASSKGQIYEQYF. The CDR3 nucleotides are TGTGCCAGCAGCAAGGGACAGATCTACGAGCAGTACTTC.

With regard to this clonotype: Without the conserved terminal phenylalanine or tryptophan, this CDR3 likely stems from a read error. The chain has TRBV6-5 and TRBJ1-1; D gene ambiguous. This CDR3 is 14 amino acids long. V was trimmed by 2 bases and J by 2 bases, leaving 9 bases between them. CDR1 is MNHEY and CDR2 is SVGAGI in the germline V gene. In nucleotides, the CDR3 is TGTGCCAGCAGTTACGGAGGGAGTAACACTGAAGCTTTCTCT. This translates into CASSYGGSNTEAFS.

Ten or more counts support this clonotype. This chain links TRBV11-2 with TRBJ2-7, with TRBD2 matching over 8 bases. The CDR3 has 12 amino acids. Germline V lookup: CDR1 SGHAT, CDR2 FQNNGV. V trimming: 5 bases; J trimming: 6 bases; junction bases outside the gene matches: 3. DNA for the CDR3: TGTGCCAGCAGCCCCGGGAGGGTCGAGCAGTACTTC. Translation gives CASSPGRVEQYF.

The chain has TRBV12-3 or TRBV12-4 and TRBJ1-2; TRBD1 agrees at 11 bases. V lost 5 bases and J lost 4; bases outside the gene matches: 9. The CDR3 contains 16 residues. CDR3 DNA: TGTGCCAGCAGTGCCGGGACAGGGGGAAGACTCTATGGCTACACCTTC. Amino acid sequence: CASSAGTGGRLYGYTF.

At least ten counts were recorded for this clonotype. V gene TRBV7-2 combines with J gene TRBJ1-1; 7 nucleotides match TRBD1. V lost 0 bases, J lost 0 bases, and 7 bases stayed unmatched. The CDR3 loop spans 17 amino acids. Germline loops: CDR1 SGHTA, CDR2 FQGNSA. As DNA, the CDR3 is TGTGCCAGCAGCTTAGCGTTTACAGGGGTGGTGAACACTGAAGCTTTCTTT. Translated, it gives CASSLAFTGVVNTEAFF.

The chain links TRBV7-8 to TRBJ2-3; 13 bases match TRBD2. The CDR3 is made up of 16 amino acids. Per the germline V gene, CDR1 is SGHVS and CDR2 is FQNEAQ. After removal of 4 bases from V and 5 bases from J, the junction contained 6 bases not matched to a gene. The CDR3 loop reads CASSSGLAGVEDTQYF. In DNA form, the CDR3 reads TGTGCCAGCAGCTCCGGACTAGCGGGAGTCGAAGATACGCAGTATTTT.

In its sample, this clonotype was seen many times. The chain couples TRBV5-1 to TRBJ1-5; tentative D call: TRBD1 (5 bases). Deletions cut 2 bases from V and 4 bases from J, with 13 bases between. The CDR3 length is 15 residues. Germline V gene lookup returns CDR1 SGHRS and CDR2 YFSETQ. Here the CDR3 reads CASSLGEGPNQPQHF. As DNA, the CDR3 is TGCGCCAGCAGCTTAGGGGAAGGGCCTAATCAGCCCCAGCATTTT. The full variable domain, rest sourced from reference TRBV5-1 and TRBJ1-5, is KAGVTQTPRYLIKTRGQQVTLSCSPISGHRSVSWYQQTPGQGLQFLFEYFSETQRNKGNFPGRFSGRQFSNSRSEMNVSTLELGDSALYLCASSLGEGPNQPQHFGDGTRLSIL.

This clonotype has a count of ten or more. The rearrangement uses TRBV6-5 and TRBJ2-3; 13 positions agree with TRBD2. CDR1 and CDR2 (germline): MNHEY, SVGAGI. V lost 4 bases and J lost 1; bases outside the gene matches: 2. This CDR3 comprises 16 residues. CDR3 sequence reads: CASSWGLAGCTDTQYF. For the CDR3, the DNA is TGTGCCAGCAGTTGGGGACTAGCGGGATGCACAGATACGCAGTATTTT.

CDR3 loop: CASSATSGRVQPYEQYF. In DNA form, the CDR3 reads TGTGCCAGTAGTGCGACTAGCGGGAGAGTCCAACCCTACGAGCAGTACTTC. This chain uses TRBV19 with TRBJ2-7, with 12 nucleotides matching TRBD2. Losses at the gene ends were 5 bases for V and 2 bases for J; bases not matched to a gene: 10. This CDR3 comprises 17 residues. Germline loops: CDR1 LNHDA, CDR2 SQIVND (reference sequence). The variable domain in full, with the rest retrieved from reference TRBV19 and TRBJ2-7, is DGGITQSPKYLFRKEGQNVTLSCEQNLNHDAMYWYRQDPGQGLRLIYYSQIVNDFQKGDIAEGYSVSREKKESFPLTVTSAQKNPTAFYLCASSATSGRVQPYEQYFGPGTRLTVT.

This clonotype was observed at least ten times. V gene TRBV10-2 combines with J gene TRBJ1-6; D remains unclear. The germline V and J ends were trimmed by 2 bases and 9 bases, with 8 bases remaining between them. This CDR3 is built from 13 residues. CDR1 and CDR2 (germline): WSHSY, SAAADI. Written as DNA, the CDR3 is TGCGCCAGCAGTGAGGTGGATGGTTCACCCCTCCACTTT. This translates into CASSEVDGSPLHF.

This clonotype occurred many times. The rearrangement uses TRBV6-2 or TRBV6-3 and TRBJ2-7; no clear D. Germline V lookup: CDR1 MNHEY, CDR2 SVGEGT. The CDR3 length is 16 residues. V lost 6 bases, J lost 0 bases, and 18 bases lay in between. DNA for the CDR3: TGTGCCAGCAGCCACCCTCGGGCAGCCCCCTCCTACGAGCAGTACTTC. This codes for CASSHPRAAPSYEQYF.

This clonotype was seen repeatedly, ten times or more. V and J are TRBV5-1 and TRBJ2-1; the D call may be TRBD1 or TRBD2 (5 bases each). V was cut by 0 bases and J by 8 bases, with 9 bases left in between. The CDR3 consists of 13 residues. Germline V gene lookup returns CDR1 SGHRS and CDR2 YFSETQ. The CDR3 DNA follows: TGCGCCAGCAGCTTGGGAGGGACGGATGAGCAGTTCTTC. It encodes CASSLGGTDEQFF.

J is TRBJ2-7 and V is TRBV6-5; 11 nucleotides agree with TRBD1. Germline values: CDR1 MNHEY, CDR2 SVGAGI. The CDR3 contains 13 residues. J gave up 6 bases and V 6 bases, and 4 bases lay outside the gene matches. The CDR3: CASSGQGAGEQYF. Written as DNA, the CDR3 is TGTGCCAGCAGCGGACAGGGGGCAGGCGAGCAGTACTTC.

The table lists this clonotype with many counts. The J gene is TRBJ1-2, the V gene TRBV20-1; TRBD1 might be the D (5 bases). V was clipped by 4 bases and J by 8 bases, with 17 bases between them. The CDR3 length is 13 residues. Per the germline V gene, CDR1 is DFQATT and CDR2 is SNEGSKA (reference sequence). Here the CDR3 DNA reads TGCAGTGCTACGACAGACTCCACGGCGGGCTACACCTTC. This sequence encodes CSATTDSTAGYTF.

V is TRBV2 and J is TRBJ2-7; the match to TRBD2 covers 7 bases. V gave up 6 bases and J gave up 6 bases; unmatched junction bases: 14. CDR1 and CDR2 from the germline V gene are SNHLY and FYNNEI. This CDR3 has 15 amino acids. CDR3 coding DNA: TGTGCCAGCAGAACCGGACTAGTGGGAGGTTCCGAGCAGTACTTC. Translated, it gives CASRTGLVGGSEQYF.

This clonotype has ten or more counts. J is TRBJ2-1 and V is TRBV7-3, with 9 bases fitting TRBD1. CDR1 and CDR2 from the germline V gene are SGHTA and FQGTGA. Trimming removed 5 bases from V and 3 bases from J; junction bases left unmatched: 5. The CDR3 is 15 residues long. The CDR3 reads CASSVMGQGYNEQFF. The CDR3 DNA reads TGTGCCAGCAGCGTAATGGGACAGGGCTACAATGAGCAGTTCTTC.

Concerning this clonotype itself: A much more abundant neighbour one base away suggests this may be a read error. The chain joins TRBV7-3 to TRBJ2-1; 9 bases align to TRBD2. V dropped 8 bases and J dropped 8; count of bases not matched to a gene: 10. Germline V CDR1 and CDR2: SGHTA, FQGTGA. The CDR3 contains 14 residues. CDR3 DNA: TGTGCCAGCTCAAATGCGGGAGGGCCCTATGAGCAGTTCTTC. Translation gives CASSNAGGPYEQFF.

This chain uses TRBV7-3 with TRBJ2-7, with 9 bases identical to TRBD1. Germline V gene sequence: CDR1 SGHTA, CDR2 FQGTGA. J gave up 3 bases and V 1 base, and 4 bases lay outside the gene matches. CDR3 length: 15 residues. The CDR3 DNA is TGTGCCAGCAGCTTAATGGGACAGGGCCACTACGAGCAGTACTTC. It encodes CASSLMGQGHYEQYF.

In this sample, this clonotype turned up a few times. The chain carries TRBV11-2 and TRBJ1-6; D is undetermined. The CDR3 totals 16 residues. Germline V gives CDR1 SGHAT, CDR2 FQNNGV. V lost 5 bases and J 6 bases, leaving 17 bases between the germline ends. CDR3 sequence: CASSQLHRDSNSPLHF. The DNA for the CDR3 is TGTGCCAGCAGCCAACTTCACCGGGATAGTAATTCACCCCTCCACTTT.

In its sample, this clonotype was seen many times. The chain links TRBV7-4 to TRBJ2-1; TRBD2 matches 13 bases. V dropped 5 bases and J dropped 7; count of bases not matched to a gene: 23. The CDR3 covers 21 residues. Germline CDR1 reads SGHVT; CDR2 reads SQSDAQ. CDR3 protein: CASSPHREGLAGLNSWNEQFF. CDR3 bases: TGTGCCAGCAGCCCCCACAGGGAGGGACTAGCGGGATTAAACTCGTGGAATGAGCAGTTCTTC.